The 10 T cell receptor beta chains presented below share a single source sample, sequenced in a study of OX40 agonist ivuxolimab in advanced cancers. TCRdb's copy holds only in-frame clones and misses some; the assay was immunoSEQ multiplex PCR. The sample includes fewer than 25,000 clones, around 80% of them seen just once. The sequences come from CD4+ or CD8+ T cells sorted from blood, collected in a trial of the OX40 agonist ivuxolimab. Receptors originate from an adult with an advanced solid tumor such as melanoma, head and neck, liver or kidney cancer.

This chain connects TRBV4-3 to TRBJ2-7, with TRBD2 matching 7 bases. V lost 1 base, J lost 1 base, and 4 bases stayed unmatched. The CDR3 spans 15 residues. The germline gives CDR1 LGHNA, CDR2 YSLEER. The CDR3 spells CASSQGGGESYEQYF. The CDR3 nucleotides read TGCGCCAGCAGCCAAGGGGGAGGGGAATCCTACGAGCAGTACTTC.

The V and J genes are TRBV19 and TRBJ2-7; a weak D match, TRBD2 (6 bases). The CDR3 covers 16 residues. Per germline, CDR1 LNHDA and CDR2 SQIVND (reference sequence). V gave up 5 bases and J gave up 3 bases, with 20 bases separating them. The DNA for the CDR3 is TGTGCCAGTAGTGTGTCCGGGACTGGGGGATACTACGAGCAGTACTTC. Its protein product is CASSVSGTGGYYEQYF.

The chain is built from TRBV19 and TRBJ1-1; D uncertain. V was cut by 3 bases and J by 3 bases, with 17 bases left in between. The CDR3 sequence is 16 residues long. The germline V gene has CDR1 LNHDA and CDR2 SQIVND (reference sequence). CDR3: CASSINRARGYTEAFF. CDR3 sequence (DNA): TGTGCCAGTAGTATCAATCGGGCCCGAGGGTACACTGAAGCTTTCTTT.

The V and J genes are TRBV6-5 and TRBJ1-5; tentative D call: TRBD1 (6 bases). CDR1 is MNHEY and CDR2 is SVGAGI in the germline V gene. The V end lost 5 bases, the J end lost 0 bases, and 11 bases lay between the germline ends. CDR3 length: 15 residues. CDR3 nucleotide sequence: TGTGCCAGCAGTCCCACGGACAGTAGCAATCAGCCCCAGCATTTT. Residues: CASSPTDSSNQPQHF.

This rearrangement joins TRBV4-1 to TRBJ2-3, with 8 positions matching TRBD1. CDR3 length: 14 residues. Per the germline V gene, CDR1 is MGHRA and CDR2 is YSYEKL. V was clipped by 7 bases and J by 1 base; unmatched bases: 4. The CDR3 sequence is CASTQDRGTDTQYF. CDR3 DNA sequence: TGCGCCAGCACGCAGGACAGGGGCACAGATACGCAGTATTTT.

The chain combines TRBV11-2 with TRBJ1-1, with D possibly being TRBD1 (6 bases). The V end was cut by 8 bases, the J end by 3 bases, with 13 bases between. CDR3 length: 13 amino acids. From germline, CDR1 is SGHAT and CDR2 FQNNGV. In DNA, the CDR3 is TGTGCCAGCTGTGGCAGGGGAGACACTGAAGCTTTCTTT. This gives the protein CASCGRGDTEAFF.

The chain links TRBV14 to TRBJ2-7; no reliable D call. Germline values: CDR1 SGHDN, CDR2 FVKESK. This CDR3 comprises 13 residues. Trimming shortened V by 1 base and J by 2 bases, and 6 bases separated the two germline ends. In DNA, the CDR3 is TGTGCCAGCAGCCAAGGAGTTACCTACGAGCAGTACTTC. It codes for CASSQGVTYEQYF.

This chain joins TRBV19 and TRBJ2-7; D is possibly TRBD1 (6 bases). The CDR3 has 15 residues. V dropped 2 bases and J dropped 3 bases, with 14 bases sitting between them. CDR1 is LNHDA and CDR2 is SQIVND in the germline V gene (reference sequence). Here the CDR3 reads CASSITQGRGYEQYF. Written as DNA, the CDR3 is TGTGCCAGTAGTATAACACAGGGAAGGGGCTACGAGCAGTACTTC.

This clone was observed a handful of times. The chain links TRBV6-1 to TRBJ2-5; 7 bases line up with TRBD2. J lost 0 bases, V lost 10 bases, and 8 bases had no gene match. CDR1 MNHNS and CDR2 SASEGT come from the germline V gene. The length of the CDR3 is 14 residues. CDR3 in DNA: TGTGCCACAAAGATGGCGGGGGACCAAGAGACCCAGTACTTC. The encoded protein is CATKMAGDQETQYF.

This clone has a single count. V usage is TRBV11-2 and J usage is TRBJ2-7, with no clear D. The V gene's germline CDR1 is SGHAT and CDR2 FQNNGV. Trimming left V 5 bases short and J 2 bases short, with 13 bases between. There are 14 residues in the CDR3. CDR3 DNA: TGTGCCAGCAGCCAGACCCGGGTCGCCTACGAGCAGTACTTC. Residues: CASSQTRVAYEQYF.